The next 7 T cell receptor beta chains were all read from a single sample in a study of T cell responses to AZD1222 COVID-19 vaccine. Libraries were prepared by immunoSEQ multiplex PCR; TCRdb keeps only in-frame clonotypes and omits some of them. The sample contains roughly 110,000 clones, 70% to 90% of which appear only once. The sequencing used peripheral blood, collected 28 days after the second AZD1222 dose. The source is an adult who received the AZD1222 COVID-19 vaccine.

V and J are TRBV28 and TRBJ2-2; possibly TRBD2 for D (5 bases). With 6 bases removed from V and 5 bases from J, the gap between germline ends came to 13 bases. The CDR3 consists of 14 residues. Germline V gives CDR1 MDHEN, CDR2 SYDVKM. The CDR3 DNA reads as TGTGCCAGCAGGGCCTCGACGGGGACCGGGGAGCTGTTTTTT. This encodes CASRASTGTGELFF.

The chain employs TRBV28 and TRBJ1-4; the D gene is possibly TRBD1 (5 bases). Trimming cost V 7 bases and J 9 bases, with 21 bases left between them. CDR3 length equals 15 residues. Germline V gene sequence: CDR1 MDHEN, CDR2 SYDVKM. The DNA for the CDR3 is TGTGCCAGCACCCGATGGGGGGTCGACCTGAAAAAACTGTTTTTT. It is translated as CASTRWGVDLKKLFF.

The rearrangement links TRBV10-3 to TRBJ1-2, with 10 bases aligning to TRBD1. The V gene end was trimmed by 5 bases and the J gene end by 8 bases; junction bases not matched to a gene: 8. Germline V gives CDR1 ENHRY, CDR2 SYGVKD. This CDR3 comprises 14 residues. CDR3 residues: CAISPGQGSRGYTF. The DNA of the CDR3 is TGTGCCATCAGTCCGGGACAGGGGTCGAGAGGCTACACCTTC.

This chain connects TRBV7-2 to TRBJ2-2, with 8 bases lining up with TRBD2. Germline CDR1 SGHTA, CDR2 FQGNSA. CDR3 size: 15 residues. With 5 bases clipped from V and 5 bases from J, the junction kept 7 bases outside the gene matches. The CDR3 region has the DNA TGTGCCAGCAGCCTGGGACTAGGGTTGACCGGGGAGCTGTTTTTT. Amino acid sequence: CASSLGLGLTGELFF.

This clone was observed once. CDR3 in amino acids: CASSVEGEDQPQHF. The CDR3 DNA reads as TGTGCCAGCAGCGTAGAAGGGGAGGATCAGCCCCAGCATTTT. The J gene is TRBJ1-5, the V gene TRBV9, with D perhaps TRBD1 (5 bases). The CDR3 loop spans 14 amino acids. The germline CDR1 and CDR2 sequences are SGDLS and YYNGEE. Trimming took off 0 bases at V and 5 bases at J, with 9 bases between the two ends.

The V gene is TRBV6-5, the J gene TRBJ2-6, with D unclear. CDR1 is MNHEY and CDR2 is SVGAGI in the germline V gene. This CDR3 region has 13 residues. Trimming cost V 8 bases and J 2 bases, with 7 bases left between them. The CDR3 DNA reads TGTGCCAGCGTGGCAGCTGGGGCCAACGTCCTGACTTTC. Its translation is CASVAAGANVLTF.

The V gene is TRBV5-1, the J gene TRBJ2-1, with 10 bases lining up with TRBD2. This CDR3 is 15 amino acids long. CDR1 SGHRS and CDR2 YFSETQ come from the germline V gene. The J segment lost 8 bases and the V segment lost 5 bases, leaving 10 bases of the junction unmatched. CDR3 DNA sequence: TGCGCCAGCAGTTCTAGCGGGGGAGCTTGGGATGAGCAGTTCTTC. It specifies CASSSSGGAWDEQFF.